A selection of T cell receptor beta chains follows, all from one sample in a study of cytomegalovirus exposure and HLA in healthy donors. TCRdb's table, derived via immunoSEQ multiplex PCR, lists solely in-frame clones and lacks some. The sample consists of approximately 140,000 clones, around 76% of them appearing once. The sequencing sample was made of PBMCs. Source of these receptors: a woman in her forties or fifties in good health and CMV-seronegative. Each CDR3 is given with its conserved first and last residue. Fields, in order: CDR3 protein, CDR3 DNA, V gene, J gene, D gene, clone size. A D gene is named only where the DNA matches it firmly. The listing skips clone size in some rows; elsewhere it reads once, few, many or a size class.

CDR3 protein: CASSQEFSGPYEQYF
CDR3 DNA: TGTGCCAGCAGCCAAGAGTTCTCAGGCCCCTACGAGCAGTACTTC
V gene: TRBV14
J gene: TRBJ2-7
D gene: -
clone size: -

CDR3 protein: CASSPTSGRYYNEQFF
CDR3 DNA: TGTGCCAGCAGTCCGACTAGCGGGAGGTACTACAATGAGCAGTTCTTC
V gene: TRBV27
J gene: TRBJ2-1
D gene: TRBD2
clone size: -

CDR3 protein: CASSLGGAVTEAFF
CDR3 DNA: TGTGCCAGTAGTCTCGGAGGGGCGGTGACTGAAGCTTTCTTT
V gene: TRBV19
J gene: TRBJ1-1
D gene: -
clone size: once

CDR3 protein: CASSVGFPLRGADTEAFF
CDR3 DNA: TGTGCCAGCAGCGTAGGCTTTCCCCTACGGGGGGCCGACACTGAAGCTTTCTTT
V gene: TRBV9
J gene: TRBJ1-1
D gene: -
clone size: -

CDR3 protein: CASSLAGSSYNEQFF
CDR3 DNA: TGTGCCAGCAGTTTGGCTGGGAGCTCCTACAATGAGCAGTTCTTC
V gene: TRBV28
J gene: TRBJ2-1
D gene: -
clone size: -

CDR3 protein: CASSLTGQSTGELFF
CDR3 DNA: TGTGCCAGCAGCCTAACGGGACAGTCGACCGGGGAGCTGTTTTTT
V gene: TRBV2
J gene: TRBJ2-2
D gene: TRBD1
clone size: -

CDR3 protein: CASSPLLAGGHNEQFF
CDR3 DNA: TGTGCCAGCAGTCCCCTCCTCGCGGGGGGGCACAATGAGCAGTTCTTC
V gene: TRBV27
J gene: TRBJ2-1
D gene: TRBD2
clone size: -

CDR3 protein: CASGGMNTEAFF
CDR3 DNA: TGTGCCAGCGGCGGGATGAACACTGAAGCTTTCTTT
V gene: TRBV7-9
J gene: TRBJ1-1
D gene: -
clone size: -

CDR3 protein: CASSPRTSSGYNEQFF
CDR3 DNA: TGTGCCAGCAGCCCCCGGACTAGTTCGGGCTACAATGAGCAGTTCTTC
V gene: TRBV7-2
J gene: TRBJ2-1
D gene: TRBD2
clone size: -

CDR3 protein: CASSARGENQPQHF
CDR3 DNA: TGTGCCAGCAGTGCCCGGGGGGAGAATCAGCCCCAGCATTTT
V gene: TRBV25-1
J gene: TRBJ1-5
D gene: -
clone size: -

CDR3 protein: CASSHRVGNQPQHF
CDR3 DNA: TGCGCCAGCAGCCACAGGGTTGGCAATCAGCCCCAGCATTTT
V gene: TRBV4-1
J gene: TRBJ1-5
D gene: -
clone size: -

CDR3 protein: CASSVSGGYNEQFF
CDR3 DNA: TGTGCCAGCAGTGTGAGCGGGGGTTACAATGAGCAGTTCTTC
V gene: TRBV6-5
J gene: TRBJ2-1
D gene: TRBD2
clone size: -

CDR3 protein: CASSQDQARTITDTQYF
CDR3 DNA: TGTGCCAGCAGCCAAGATCAGGCCCGAACCATCACAGATACGCAGTATTTT
V gene: TRBV4-2
J gene: TRBJ2-3
D gene: -
clone size: -

CDR3 protein: CAWTPRDRVAGELFF
CDR3 DNA: TGTGCCTGGACTCCCCGGGACAGGGTGGCCGGGGAGCTGTTTTTT
V gene: TRBV30
J gene: TRBJ2-2
D gene: TRBD1
clone size: -

CDR3 protein: CASMRADSYEQYF
CDR3 DNA: TGTGCCAGCATGAGGGCGGACTCCTACGAGCAGTACTTC
V gene: TRBV27
J gene: TRBJ2-7
D gene: -
clone size: -

CDR3 protein: CASSGQGLHTF
CDR3 DNA: TGTGCCAGCAGTGGACAGGGACTTCACACCTTC
V gene: TRBV9
J gene: TRBJ1-2
D gene: TRBD1
clone size: -

CDR3 protein: CASSLLRRNTQYF
CDR3 DNA: TGTGCCAGCAGCTTATTGCGGCGGAATACGCAGTATTTT
V gene: TRBV7-2
J gene: TRBJ2-3
D gene: -
clone size: -

CDR3 protein: CAWSVAGGNTIYF
CDR3 DNA: TGTGCCTGGAGTGTAGCAGGAGGAAACACCATATATTTT
V gene: TRBV30
J gene: TRBJ1-3
D gene: -
clone size: -

CDR3 protein: CASSLGQGEGYEQFF
CDR3 DNA: TGTGCCAGCAGTCTCGGACAGGGGGAAGGCTATGAGCAGTTCTTC
V gene: TRBV27
J gene: TRBJ2-1
D gene: TRBD1
clone size: once

CDR3 protein: CASSSEAGSSATEAFF
CDR3 DNA: TGTGCCAGCAGCTCGGAAGCAGGTAGTTCGGCGACTGAAGCTTTCTTT
V gene: TRBV7-6
J gene: TRBJ1-1
D gene: -
clone size: -

CDR3 protein: CASSPRQRYSYEQYF
CDR3 DNA: TGTGCCAGCAGCCCACGTCAGCGGTACTCCTACGAGCAGTACTTC
V gene: TRBV11-2
J gene: TRBJ2-7
D gene: -
clone size: -

CDR3 protein: CASSSWDSGYNEQFF
CDR3 DNA: TGCGCCAGCAGCTCGTGGGATAGCGGCTACAATGAGCAGTTCTTC
V gene: TRBV5-1
J gene: TRBJ2-1
D gene: -
clone size: -

CDR3 protein: CALSQAGRDTQYF
CDR3 DNA: TGTGCCCTAAGTCAAGCGGGAAGGGATACGCAGTATTTT
V gene: TRBV5-4
J gene: TRBJ2-3
D gene: TRBD2
clone size: few

CDR3 protein: CSVGTGDSYNEQFF
CDR3 DNA: TGCAGCGTTGGGACAGGGGACTCCTACAATGAGCAGTTCTTC
V gene: TRBV29-1
J gene: TRBJ2-1
D gene: TRBD1
clone size: -

CDR3 protein: CSVVTAGVAFF
CDR3 DNA: TGCAGCGTAGTGACAGCCGGTGTAGCTTTCTTT
V gene: TRBV29-1
J gene: TRBJ1-1
D gene: -
clone size: -

CDR3 protein: CASRGTELGQPQHF
CDR3 DNA: TGTGCCAGCAGAGGGACAGAGTTGGGTCAGCCCCAGCATTTT
V gene: TRBV6-5
J gene: TRBJ1-5
D gene: TRBD1
clone size: few

CDR3 protein: CSVIRDSDNEQFF
CDR3 DNA: TGCAGCGTTATCCGGGACAGCGACAATGAGCAGTTCTTC
V gene: TRBV29-1
J gene: TRBJ2-1
D gene: TRBD1
clone size: -

CDR3 protein: CASSRQGTNEKLFF
CDR3 DNA: TGTGCCAGCTCACGACAGGGAACTAATGAAAAACTGTTTTTT
V gene: TRBV18
J gene: TRBJ1-4
D gene: TRBD1
clone size: -

CDR3 protein: CASSQDRGGGNTEAFF
CDR3 DNA: TGTGCCAGCAGCCAAGACCGGGGAGGGGGGAACACTGAAGCTTTCTTT
V gene: TRBV4-2
J gene: TRBJ1-1
D gene: -
clone size: -

CDR3 protein: CAVVAGTGGSYEQYF
CDR3 DNA: TGTGCCGTCGTGGCCGGGACAGGGGGCTCCTACGAGCAGTACTTC
V gene: TRBV6-5
J gene: TRBJ2-7
D gene: TRBD1
clone size: -

CDR3 protein: CAIKGGLGGYTF
CDR3 DNA: TGTGCCATCAAGGGGGGGCTCGGGGGCTACACCTTC
V gene: TRBV10-3
J gene: TRBJ1-2
D gene: -
clone size: -

CDR3 protein: CASSFRGGSTDTQYF
CDR3 DNA: TGTGCCAGCAGCTTCCGGGGTGGGAGCACAGATACGCAGTATTTT
V gene: TRBV7-2
J gene: TRBJ2-3
D gene: -
clone size: -

CDR3 protein: CAISESVRTGNTEAFF
CDR3 DNA: TGTGCCATCAGTGAGTCGGTCAGGACAGGGAACACTGAAGCTTTCTTT
V gene: TRBV10-3
J gene: TRBJ1-1
D gene: TRBD1
clone size: -

CDR3 protein: CASSTRGFQNEKLFF
CDR3 DNA: TGTGCCAGCAGTACCAGGGGCTTCCAGAATGAAAAACTGTTTTTT
V gene: TRBV11-1
J gene: TRBJ1-4
D gene: -
clone size: -

CDR3 protein: CASSLFTGSNQPQHF
CDR3 DNA: TGTGCCAGCAGCTTATTCACAGGTAGCAATCAGCCCCAGCATTTT
V gene: TRBV7-2
J gene: TRBJ1-5
D gene: -
clone size: once

CDR3 protein: CASSIEQSLSEKLFF
CDR3 DNA: TGTGCCAGTAGTATAGAACAGTCGTTGAGTGAAAAACTGTTTTTT
V gene: TRBV19
J gene: TRBJ1-4
D gene: -
clone size: -

CDR3 protein: CASSLSGRGRDTQYF
CDR3 DNA: TGTGCCAGCAGCCTTAGCGGGAGAGGTAGAGATACGCAGTATTTT
V gene: TRBV11-2
J gene: TRBJ2-3
D gene: TRBD2
clone size: few

CDR3 protein: CASSQRPGHDNSPLHF
CDR3 DNA: TGCGCCAGCAGCCAAAGGCCGGGACACGATAATTCACCCCTCCACTTT
V gene: TRBV4-3
J gene: TRBJ1-6
D gene: -
clone size: -

CDR3 protein: CASSAGTGGSDEQFF
CDR3 DNA: TGTGCCAGCAGCGCCGGGACAGGGGGATCGGATGAGCAGTTCTTC
V gene: TRBV7-3
J gene: TRBJ2-1
D gene: TRBD1
clone size: -

CDR3 protein: CASSWGLAGEETQYF
CDR3 DNA: TGTGCCAGCAGCTGGGGACTAGCGGGAGAAGAGACCCAGTACTTC
V gene: TRBV7-8
J gene: TRBJ2-5
D gene: TRBD2
clone size: -

CDR3 protein: CASSLLAGVHEQFF
CDR3 DNA: TGTGCCAGCAGCTTACTAGCGGGAGTGCATGAGCAGTTCTTC
V gene: TRBV7-9
J gene: TRBJ2-1
D gene: TRBD2
clone size: -

CDR3 protein: CATRDGGPTDTQYF
CDR3 DNA: TGCGCCACCCGGGACGGGGGGCCCACAGATACGCAGTATTTT
V gene: TRBV5-1
J gene: TRBJ2-3
D gene: -
clone size: -

CDR3 protein: CASTRGQGVGEAFF
CDR3 DNA: TGTGCCAGCACACGAGGGCAGGGGGTCGGCGAAGCTTTCTTT
V gene: TRBV4-2
J gene: TRBJ1-1
D gene: TRBD1
clone size: -

CDR3 protein: CASSLGIRQDTFNEKLFF
CDR3 DNA: TGTGCCAGCAGCTTAGGCATAAGACAGGATACGTTTAATGAAAAACTGTTTTTT
V gene: TRBV11-2
J gene: TRBJ1-4
D gene: -
clone size: -

CDR3 protein: CASRERSSGNTIYF
CDR3 DNA: TGTGCCAGCAGGGAACGGAGCTCTGGAAACACCATATATTTT
V gene: TRBV6-1
J gene: TRBJ1-3
D gene: -
clone size: once

CDR3 protein: CATSRGPIEETQYF
CDR3 DNA: TGTGCCACCAGCAGAGGGCCAATTGAAGAGACCCAGTACTTC
V gene: TRBV15
J gene: TRBJ2-5
D gene: -
clone size: -

CDR3 protein: CASSQDVKQGSNQPQHF
CDR3 DNA: TGTGCCAGCAGCCAAGATGTCAAACAGGGTAGCAATCAGCCCCAGCATTTT
V gene: TRBV4-2
J gene: TRBJ1-5
D gene: -
clone size: few

CDR3 protein: CASSLGRETDTQYF
CDR3 DNA: TGCGCCAGCAGCTTGGGGCGGGAGACTGATACGCAGTATTTT
V gene: TRBV5-1
J gene: TRBJ2-3
D gene: TRBD2
clone size: -

CDR3 protein: CASSLVGTYNEQFF
CDR3 DNA: TGTGCCAGCAGCTTGGTGGGGACTTACAATGAGCAGTTCTTC
V gene: TRBV5-4
J gene: TRBJ2-1
D gene: -
clone size: -

CDR3 protein: CAWSVRGGRGMNTEAFF
CDR3 DNA: TGTGCCTGGAGTGTACGTGGAGGCAGGGGAATGAACACTGAAGCTTTCTTT
V gene: TRBV30
J gene: TRBJ1-1
D gene: -
clone size: few

CDR3 protein: CASSIKRSGHLRTEAFF
CDR3 DNA: TGTGCCAGTAGTATAAAGAGGTCGGGACATCTCCGGACTGAAGCTTTCTTT
V gene: TRBV19
J gene: TRBJ1-1
D gene: -
clone size: -

CDR3 protein: CASSASGTYEQYF
CDR3 DNA: TGTGCCAGCAGTGCTAGCGGGACCTACGAGCAGTACTTC
V gene: TRBV25-1
J gene: TRBJ2-7
D gene: TRBD2
clone size: -

CDR3 protein: CASSIDGSGEHTEAFF
CDR3 DNA: TGTGCCAGTAGTATAGATGGTTCGGGGGAACACACTGAAGCTTTCTTT
V gene: TRBV19
J gene: TRBJ1-1
D gene: -
clone size: -

CDR3 protein: CSVVGGNTEAFF
CDR3 DNA: TGCAGCGTTGTGGGGGGGAACACTGAAGCTTTCTTT
V gene: TRBV29-1
J gene: TRBJ1-1
D gene: -
clone size: few